Below are 27 T cell receptor beta chains sequenced from a single sample in a study of cytomegalovirus exposure and HLA in healthy donors. The PCR was carried out with 60 Vbeta primers and 13 Jbeta primers. Sequencing was performed with immunoSEQ multiplex PCR; in TCRdb, only in-frame clones are kept and a portion is missing. Here the sample spans around 90,000 clones, around 85% being singletons. The sample was PBMCs. These receptors all stem from a man aged 25-45 years in good health and CMV-seronegative.

The chain couples TRBV10-3 to TRBJ1-6; D possibly corresponds to TRBD1 (5 bases). Deletions cut 3 bases from V and 14 bases from J, with 17 bases between. Germline CDR1 and CDR2: ENHRY and SYGVKD. The CDR3 totals 14 residues. For the CDR3, the DNA is TGTGCCATCAGTGATCGGCCGGGGGAAGGGACCCTCCACTTT. Translation gives CAISDRPGEGTLHF.

The chain has TRBV30 and TRBJ2-5; 11 positions match TRBD2. CDR1 and CDR2 from the germline V gene are GTSNPN and SVGIG (reference sequence). V lost 7 bases to trimming and J lost 2 bases; unmatched junction nucleotides: 9. CDR3 length: 15 amino acids. The CDR3, as DNA: TGTGCCTATCGACTAGCGGGGACTCTACAAGAGACCCAGTACTTC. Its translation: CAYRLAGTLQETQYF.

The CDR3 DNA reads TGTGCCAGCAGTGATCAGCAGGGGACCGGGGGCTACACCTTC. Translating it yields CASSDQQGTGGYTF. V usage is TRBV6-4 and J usage is TRBJ1-2, with a weak D call TRBD1 (6 bases). Per germline, CDR1 MRHNA and CDR2 SNTAGT. The V end lost 3 bases, the J end lost 8 bases, and 16 bases lay between the germline ends. CDR3 length equals 14 residues.

This chain joins TRBV28 and TRBJ1-3; maybe TRBD1 (5 bases). The ends were cut back, 9 bases at V and 0 bases at J, with 15 bases in the middle. The CDR3 contains 15 residues. Germline CDR1 reads MDHEN; CDR2 reads SYDVKM. CDR3 sequence reads: CASKKGTHSGNTIYF. CDR3 nucleotides: TGTGCCAGTAAAAAAGGGACTCACTCTGGAAACACCATATATTTT.

The chain joins TRBV11-2 to TRBJ2-7; 8 bases match TRBD2. The ends lost 5 bases at V and 4 bases at J; junction bases unmatched: 10. CDR1 is SGHAT, CDR2 FQNNGV, per germline. The CDR3 loop spans 15 amino acids. CDR3 sequence reads: CASSPLEAGEYEQYF. The DNA for the CDR3 is TGTGCCAGCAGCCCCCTAGAAGCGGGGGAGTACGAGCAGTACTTC.

In its sample, this clone was seen once. V and J are TRBV29-1 and TRBJ2-2, with a possible D match to TRBD1 (6 bases). This CDR3 contains 14 residues. The V end lost 5 bases, the J end lost 0 bases, and 10 bases lay between the germline ends. Germline CDR1 SQVTM, CDR2 ANQGSEA. Here the CDR3 DNA reads TGCAGCGTTCCACAGGGACCGAACACCGGGGAGCTGTTTTTT. Translating it yields CSVPQGPNTGELFF.

This clone was seen a single time. The J gene is TRBJ1-5, the V gene TRBV7-2, with a weak D call TRBD1 (5 bases). Trimming took off 5 bases at V and 2 bases at J, with 16 bases between the two ends. CDR3 length: 16 amino acids. Germline CDR1 and CDR2: SGHTA and FQGNSA. CDR3 sequence: CASSVHQGGGNQPQHF. The CDR3 DNA follows: TGTGCCAGCAGCGTACACCAGGGAGGTGGCAATCAGCCCCAGCATTTT.

The V gene is TRBV5-4, the J gene TRBJ2-5; tentative D call: TRBD1 (6 bases). CDR1 is SGHNT, CDR2 YYREEE, per germline (reference sequence). Trimming left V 1 base short and J 7 bases short, with 17 bases between. CDR3 length: 15 residues. CDR3 residues: CASSLNGQLRGTQYF. As DNA, the CDR3 is TGTGCCAGCAGCTTGAACGGACAGCTAAGAGGGACCCAGTACTTC.

This clone is a singleton in its sample. J is TRBJ2-5 and V is TRBV19; 7 nucleotides match TRBD1. Germline CDR1 LNHDA, CDR2 SQIVND (reference sequence). V lost 3 bases to trimming and J lost 3 bases; unmatched junction nucleotides: 1. The CDR3 extends over 13 amino acids. The CDR3 is CASSIGTEETQYF. The CDR3 DNA reads TGTGCCAGTAGTATTGGGACAGAAGAGACCCAGTACTTC.

This chain links TRBV7-6 with TRBJ2-5; D perhaps matches TRBD1 (6 bases). The length of the CDR3 is 15 residues. Trimming took 5 bases from V and 3 from J, leaving 16 bases between them. Germline V gene lookup returns CDR1 SGHVS and CDR2 FNYEAQ. The CDR3 DNA reads as TGTGCCAGCAGCCCCGGATCGACAGGCGAAGAGACCCAGTACTTC. Its protein product is CASSPGSTGEETQYF.

This clone was counted once. The chain recombines TRBV6-6 with TRBJ1-2; D is unclear. The germline V gene has CDR1 MNHNY and CDR2 SVGAGI (reference sequence). Trimming took off 5 bases at V and 4 bases at J, with 8 bases between the two ends. The CDR3 spans 12 residues. CDR3 sequence reads: CASSHVLYGYTF. The CDR3 DNA is TGTGCCAGCAGTCACGTACTCTATGGCTACACCTTC.

The chain links TRBV7-9 to TRBJ2-2; D is possibly TRBD2 (5 bases). CDR1 is SEHNR, CDR2 FQNEAQ, per germline (reference sequence). This CDR3 has 15 residues. V shed 5 bases and J shed 3 bases, with 13 bases lying between them. Here the CDR3 DNA reads TGTGCCAGCAGCCCGATCCTAGCAGACACCGGGGAGCTGTTTTTT. It specifies CASSPILADTGELFF.

The rearrangement uses TRBV9 and TRBJ1-2; possible D gene TRBD1, 6 bases. The CDR3 runs to 15 residues. Between the trimmed V and J ends, which lost 0 bases and 8 bases, there was a span of 17 bases. Germline CDR1 SGDLS, CDR2 YYNGEE. The CDR3 DNA reads TGTGCCAGCAGCGTAGCTCTAGGGGGTCTTGGAGGCTACACCTTC. It encodes CASSVALGGLGGYTF.

The chain has TRBV5-1 and TRBJ2-5, with 12 bases fitting TRBD2. TRBJ2-7 explains the end of the DNA better; the J call may be wrong. CDR3 length equals 15 residues. Germline V gene sequence: CDR1 SGHRS, CDR2 YFSETQ. The chain's CDR3 is CASSPRTSGTYEQYF. The CDR3 region has the DNA TGCGCCAGCAGCCCACGGACTAGCGGGACCTACGAGCAGTACTTC.

The rearrangement uses TRBV27 and TRBJ1-5; 8 bases are a match to TRBD1. The germline gives CDR1 MNHEY, CDR2 SMNVEV (reference sequence). This CDR3 is built from 15 residues. V was clipped by 5 bases and J by 2 bases; unmatched bases: 5. The CDR3 sequence: CASSPSGGRNQPQHF. The CDR3 DNA reads TGTGCCAGCAGTCCTTCAGGGGGCCGCAATCAGCCCCAGCATTTT.

The chain uses TRBV18 and TRBJ1-1; 8 bases align to TRBD1. This CDR3 spans 14 amino acids. Germline CDR1 and CDR2: KGHSH and LQKENI. V lost 3 bases, J lost 5 bases, and 5 bases stayed unmatched. The CDR3 protein is CASSPPTGDTEAFF. CDR3 sequence (DNA): TGTGCCAGCTCACCTCCGACAGGGGATACTGAAGCTTTCTTT.

A remark on this clone: An end of the junction differs from the germline gene, which may be a read error. The rearrangement links TRBV4-2 to TRBJ2-7, with D perhaps matching TRBD2 (6 bases). From germline, CDR1 is LGHNA and CDR2 YNFKEQ. The CDR3 has 15 amino acids. This CDR3 is CASSKEEGFSYEQYF. The CDR3, as DNA: TGTGCCAGCAGCAAAGAGGAGGGTTTCTCCTACGAGCAGTACTTC.

This chain uses TRBV4-1 with TRBJ1-1; D gene unclear. V lost 6 bases to trimming and J lost 4 bases, with 12 bases between them. This CDR3 comprises 13 residues. The V gene's germline CDR1 is MGHRA and CDR2 YSYEKL. The CDR3 here is CASSGGLGTEAFF. CDR3 in DNA: TGCGCCAGCAGTGGAGGTTTGGGCACTGAAGCTTTCTTT.

V gene TRBV6-6 combines with J gene TRBJ2-7; TRBD1 aligns across 7 bases. Germline CDR1 is MNHNY and CDR2 is SVGAGI (reference sequence). V trimming: 2 bases; J trimming: 0 bases; junction bases outside the gene matches: 4. The CDR3 spans 15 residues. CDR3 nucleotide sequence: TGTGCCAGCAGTTACCCGGCAGGGGGCTCCTACGAGCAGTACTTC. This sequence encodes CASSYPAGGSYEQYF.

The chain joins TRBV29-1 to TRBJ2-5, with 12 positions matching TRBD1. CDR3 length: 19 residues. CDR1 and CDR2 (germline): SQVTM, ANQGSEA. V trimming: 4 bases; J trimming: 3 bases; junction bases outside the gene matches: 18. The CDR3 protein is CSVVRDRGPRGNQKETQYF. CDR3 DNA sequence: TGCAGCGTTGTCCGGGACAGGGGGCCCCGTGGCAATCAGAAAGAGACCCAGTACTTC.

This clone has just a few counts. The J gene is TRBJ2-2, the V gene TRBV5-1, with D possibly being TRBD1 (5 bases). V lost 4 bases, J lost 4 bases, and 14 bases lay in between. This CDR3 is 15 amino acids long. The germline gives CDR1 SGHRS, CDR2 YFSETQ. This CDR3 is CASSRVLTGTGELFF. The DNA of the CDR3 is TGCGCCAGCAGCCGAGTACTCACAGGCACCGGGGAGCTGTTTTTT.

The chain employs TRBV6-1 and TRBJ2-1; 8 bases map to TRBD1. Germline V gives CDR1 MNHNS, CDR2 SASEGT. V trimming: 8 bases; J trimming: 5 bases; junction bases outside the gene matches: 8. This CDR3 contains 14 residues. CDR3 sequence reads: CASVGTGKNNEQFF. The CDR3 coding sequence is TGTGCCAGCGTAGGGACAGGAAAGAACAATGAGCAGTTCTTC.

This clone has a single count. The chain joins TRBV7-9 to TRBJ2-1; 7 nucleotides match TRBD1. Losses at the gene ends were 4 bases for V and 7 bases for J; bases not matched to a gene: 7. Germline lookup yields CDR1 SEHNR and CDR2 FQNEAQ (reference sequence). CDR3 length equals 14 residues. The CDR3 reads CASSWADRANEQFF. CDR3 nucleotide sequence: TGTGCCAGCAGCTGGGCCGACAGGGCGAATGAGCAGTTCTTC.

The gene calls are TRBV7-8 and TRBJ2-1; TRBD2 aligns across 7 bases. The CDR3 extends over 16 amino acids. V was pared by 3 bases and J by 7 bases, with 12 bases of the junction left unmatched. Germline V gene lookup returns CDR1 SGHVS and CDR2 FQNEAQ. The CDR3 coding sequence is TGTGCCAGCAGCTTCCTTTCAGCGGGGTCGGGGAATGAGCAGTTCTTC. Translating gives CASSFLSAGSGNEQFF.

CDR3 sequence reads: CASTGTGGYEQYF. The CDR3 nucleotides read TGTGCCAGTACCGGGACAGGAGGCTACGAGCAGTACTTC. The genes are TRBV2 and TRBJ2-7, with 8 nucleotides matching TRBD1. The germline V gene encodes CDR1 SNHLY and CDR2 FYNNEI. Trimming at V came to 9 bases and at J to 3 bases, leaving 7 bases not matched to a gene. The CDR3 covers 13 residues. The whole variable domain, remainder taken from reference TRBV2 and TRBJ2-7, is EPEVTQTPSHQVTQMGQEVILRCVPISNHLYFYWYRQILGQKVEFLVSFYNNEISEKSEIFDDQFSVERPDGSNFTLKIRSTKLEDSAMYFCASTGTGGYEQYFGPGTRLTVT.

This chain links TRBV9 with TRBJ1-6; the D gene is possibly TRBD1 (6 bases). V was clipped by 4 bases and J by 6 bases, with 14 bases between them. CDR1 and CDR2 from the germline V gene are SGDLS and YYNGEE. This CDR3 is 15 amino acids long. CDR3 DNA: TGTGCCAGCAGCCGGGGGGGGACACTTAATTCACCCCTCCACTTT. As protein: CASSRGGTLNSPLHF.

The V call is TRBV7-9, the J call TRBJ1-2; 8 positions match TRBD1. Germline-derived CDR1 and CDR2 are SEHNR and FQNEAQ (reference sequence). V was clipped by 5 bases and J by 8 bases; unmatched bases: 19. The CDR3 is 17 residues long. CDR3 protein: CASSIPGQAWIERGYTF. The CDR3, as DNA: TGTGCCAGCAGCATACCGGGACAGGCCTGGATCGAGCGGGGCTACACCTTC.